This TCR beta chain was identified in a study of beta chain features in type 1 diabetes. About the study: Regarding age, gender and cell yields, patients proved similar to healthy donors.

CDR1 is GTSNPN and CDR2 is SVGIG in the germline V gene (reference sequence). The ends lost 2 bases at V and 2 bases at J; junction bases unmatched: 5. CDR3 length: 14 residues. General study results and limits: Type 1 diabetes patients had moderately but significantly shorter TCRB CDR3s in all four CD4+ subsets.

Points on this clone: Its antigen is undetermined.

CD4+ naive, central memory, regulatory and stem cell-like memory subsets were isolated by sorting on CD45RO/CCR7/CD25/CD127/CD95/CD27. Purities over 98% were achieved in all sorted populations. Sequenced material consisted of expressed TCRB transcripts (all of the isolated RNA was reverse transcribed). Naive, central memory and regulatory T cell samples averaged about 4 million immunoSEQ reads each. TCRdb's table, derived via immunoSEQ multiplex PCR, lists solely in-frame clones and lacks some. The sample consists of 230,000 or so clones, 16% of them appearing once. The chain couples TRBV30 to TRBJ1-1; 7 bases match TRBD1. The sequence came from a man aged 25 to 45 with type 1 diabetes. Sequencing was done on a sample of naive CD4+ T cells from blood. The CDR3 bases are TGTGCCTGGAGTCCGGACAGGTTTAACACTGAAGCTTTCTTT. Translation gives CAWSPDRFNTEAFF.